One T cell receptor (beta chain) is described in this entry. The target antigen is unknown. This record comes from a study of T cell responses to AZD1222 COVID-19 vaccine. The overall study: Whether given at about 4 or about 12 weeks, second doses were pooled.

General observations from the study: Among spike-specific TCRs, nearly half reportedly target unmutated variant regions.

Sequencing used immunoSEQ multiplex PCR; TCRdb keeps in-frame clones, though not all of them. The data hold tens of thousands of clones, with around 84% observed a single time. Specimen: peripheral blood, collected on day 0 of AZD1222 vaccination. The source of this sequence is an adult in good health.

This chain's CDR3 is CASSHADPGAEAFF. In DNA, the CDR3 is TGCGCCAGCAGCCACGCGGACCCGGGGGCTGAAGCTTTCTTT. The chain recombines TRBV4-3 with TRBJ1-1; D might be TRBD1 (5 bases). Trimming removed 3 bases at V and 6 bases at J, with 14 bases between. The germline gives CDR1 LGHNA, CDR2 YSLEER. The CDR3 totals 14 residues.